This T cell receptor beta chain was documented in a study of T-cell reconstitution after alpha-beta-depleted transplantation in children. As it was prepared, the TCRbeta library received unique molecular identifiers. TCRdb independently ran MiXCR on the PCR reads; one entry per CDR3 protein. The table records about 300,000 distinct CDR3 sequences, around 7.3% of them present only once. Study-wide results and limits: When one year had passed after transplant, most T-cell counts and diversity came from newly produced T cells. From surviving recipient T cells and thymic progenitors came the high day-60 TCRbeta diversity observed in some patients. Approximately two months post-transplant, alpha-beta T cells reportedly originated from several hundred expanded graft clones.

Looked up from germline, CDR1 is DFQATT and CDR2 is SNEGSKA (reference sequence). The V segment lost 5 bases and the J segment 2 bases; nucleotides outside the gene matches: 11. The CDR3 has 16 residues. This clonotype turned up a few times. The antigen is unknown. The genes are TRBV20-1 and TRBJ2-2; 7 nucleotides align to TRBD2. This receptor was obtained from a female patient aged 2 to 10 who had a stem cell transplant for Fanconi anemia, so the T cells may come from the graft donor. The source material was peripheral blood, sampled 360 days after TCRalphabeta/CD19-depleted stem cell transplant. CDR3 sequence reads: CSARSLGGINTGELFF. In DNA, the CDR3 is TGCAGTGCTCGATCGCTCGGGGGGATCAACACCGGGGAGCTGTTTTTT.